This is a list of T cell receptor beta chains from one sample in a study of T cell responses to AZD1222 COVID-19 vaccine. Repertoires were generated with immunoSEQ multiplex PCR, while TCRdb's copy carries only in-frame clones and drops some. Of some 180,000 clones in the sample, around 90% were seen once. Sequencing was performed on peripheral blood, taken 28 days after the second AZD1222 dose. These receptors were taken from an adult who received the AZD1222 COVID-19 vaccine. Each CDR3 is given with its conserved first and last residue. D genes are given only for firm matches. The listing skips clone size in some rows; elsewhere it reads once, few, many or a size class.

. | . | TRBJ2-1 | TRBV6-2/TRBV6-3 | TGTGCCAGCAGTTATGGGACACCGGGGGTCAATGAGCAGTTCTTC | CASSYGTPGVNEQFF
few | . | TRBJ1-1 | TRBV5-1 | TGCGCCAGTAAGGTGGGGGACTACACTGAAGCTTTCTTT | CASKVGDYTEAFF
. | TRBD2 | TRBJ2-3 | TRBV29-1 | TGCAGCGTTGAAGATTGGGCGGGAGAGGCCGCCGATACGCAGTATTTT | CSVEDWAGEAADTQYF
. | . | TRBJ2-2 | TRBV30 | TGTGCCGCCGGGACGTACACGAACACCGGGGAGCTGTTTTTT | CAAGTYTNTGELFF
once | TRBD2 | TRBJ2-7 | TRBV6-2/TRBV6-3 | TGTGCCAGCAGTGACCTAGCGGGGGCTTCCTACGAGCAGTACTTC | CASSDLAGASYEQYF
. | TRBD1 | TRBJ2-3 | TRBV28 | TGTGCCAGCAACTTATATGGGGACAGCCCAGATACGCAGTATTTT | CASNLYGDSPDTQYF
. | . | TRBJ2-7 | TRBV28 | TGTGCCAGCAGTTTAGTCGGACAGAGCATCTACGAGCAGTACTTC | CASSLVGQSIYEQYF
. | . | TRBJ1-1 | TRBV19 | TGTGCCAGTAGCCTTGGGGGGCTGAACACTGAAGCTTTCTTT | CASSLGGLNTEAFF
. | . | TRBJ2-1 | TRBV6-2/TRBV6-3 | TGTGCCAGCAGTTACTTCGCTAGCGAGCAGTTCTTC | CASSYFASEQFF
few | . | TRBJ2-1 | TRBV7-3 | TGTGCCAGCAGCCGGGGGAGCTCGGGCATAAACAATGAGCAGTTCTTC | CASSRGSSGINNEQFF
. | . | TRBJ2-7 | TRBV19 | TGTGCCAGTAGTTTAGGCACCAACTACGAGCAGTACTTC | CASSLGTNYEQYF
. | . | TRBJ2-2 | TRBV10-3 | TGTGCCATCAGTGCCTCTAGCGCCCGAATGGGCACCGGGGAGCTGTTTTTT | CAISASSARMGTGELFF
once | . | TRBJ1-6 | TRBV10-3 | TGTGCCATCAGTAGAACGGTGAATTCACCCCTCCACTTT | CAISRTVNSPLHF
. | TRBD1 | TRBJ1-2 | TRBV7-3 | TGTGCCAGCAGCCCAAGTCACAGGGGGAAATATGGCTACACCTTC | CASSPSHRGKYGYTF
. | . | TRBJ1-1 | TRBV5-1 | TGCGCCAGCAGCTTGCACGTGGGAAGGGCTGAAGCTTTCTTT | CASSLHVGRAEAFF
. | TRBD1 | TRBJ2-1 | TRBV5-1 | TGCGCCAGCAGCTGGGGCGGACAGGCCTACAATGAGCAGTTCTTC | CASSWGGQAYNEQFF
. | . | TRBJ1-4 | TRBV2 | TGTGCCAGCAGGGCCGACGGGGGGTGGAAACTGTTTTTT | CASRADGGWKLFF
. | . | TRBJ2-1 | TRBV18 | TGTGCCAGCTCACCAATCAGAGCAGGCCGCCTATACAATGAGCAGTTCTTC | CASSPIRAGRLYNEQFF
. | . | TRBJ1-2 | TRBV28 | TGTGCCAGCAGTTTAATGGGGGGGGCCCGAGGTGGCTACACCTTC | CASSLMGGARGGYTF
. | TRBD1 | TRBJ1-2 | TRBV30 | TGTGCCTGGAGGAGCACAGGGGTTAACTATGGCTACACCTTC | CAWRSTGVNYGYTF
. | . | TRBJ1-1 | TRBV7-9 | TGTGCCAGCAGTTGGAAGGAGAACACTGAAGCTTTCTTT | CASSWKENTEAFF
. | . | TRBJ2-2 | TRBV7-2 | TGTGCCAGCAGCCACCGACTAGGGACCGGGGAGCTGTTTTTT | CASSHRLGTGELFF
once | TRBD1 | TRBJ1-5 | TRBV5-5 | TGTGCCAGCAGCTTCTCGACAGGGAGTCAGCCCCAGCATTTT | CASSFSTGSQPQHF
. | . | TRBJ2-7 | TRBV12-3/TRBV12-4 | TGTGCCAGCAGTTTGGAGGCTGCCTACGAGCAGTACTTC | CASSLEAAYEQYF
. | . | TRBJ2-7 | TRBV24-1 | TGTGCCACCAGTCGCAGGGGCGGTGCCGAGCAGTACTTC | CATSRRGGAEQYF
. | TRBD1 | TRBJ1-3 | TRBV29-1 | TGCAGCGTTGAGGCAGGGGGGGGAAACACCATATATTTT | CSVEAGGGNTIYF
. | . | TRBJ2-3 | TRBV7-9 | TGTGCCAGCAGCTTAGGTCTCGATCGGACAGATACGCAGTATTTT | CASSLGLDRTDTQYF
. | . | TRBJ1-2 | TRBV6-1 | TGTGCCAGCAATCCAGAGGGGGTAGGAGGCTACACCTTC | CASNPEGVGGYTF
. | . | TRBJ1-1 | TRBV6-5 | TGTGCCAGCAGTTACGATTTGGGGGTGAACACTGAAGCTTTCTTT | CASSYDLGVNTEAFF
. | . | TRBJ1-5 | TRBV4-1 | TGCGCCAGCAGCCAAGGCTCCTTTCAGCCCCAGCATTTT | CASSQGSFQPQHF
. | . | TRBJ1-4 | TRBV5-1 | TGCGCCAGCAGCTTGGCCGCAGGGGTTGAAAAACTGCTTTTT | CASSLAAGVEKLLF
once | TRBD1 | TRBJ1-3 | TRBV3-1/TRBV3-2 | TGTGCCAGCAGCCAAAGGCAGGGGACAGGTGGAAACACCATATATTTT | CASSQRQGTGGNTIYF
. | . | TRBJ1-5 | TRBV7-9 | TGTGCCAGCAGCTTAGTCGGGGTACGGGGAGATCAGCCCCAGCATTTT | CASSLVGVRGDQPQHF
. | . | TRBJ1-1 | TRBV7-8 | TGTGCCAGCAGCTTAGCGCCACGCGTGGACACTGAAGCTTTCTTT | CASSLAPRVDTEAFF
. | . | TRBJ1-4 | TRBV7-7 | TGTGCCAGCAGCTCTGGGCAGGGAGGCTTTTTT | CASSSGQGGFF
. | . | TRBJ1-2 | TRBV9 | TGTGCCAGCAGCGCTAGGATCGGGGGAAAGGGGTATGGCTACACCTTC | CASSARIGGKGYGYTF
. | TRBD1 | TRBJ2-7 | TRBV5-5 | TGTGCCAGCAGCTTTCAAGGGACAGCATACGAGCAGTACTTC | CASSFQGTAYEQYF
. | TRBD1 | TRBJ1-2 | TRBV6-5 | TGTGCCACCTCAGGGGGGGGTATCGTTACCTATGGCTACACCTTC | CATSGGGIVTYGYTF
. | . | TRBJ2-2 | TRBV9 | TGTGCCAGCAGCTTTGGGACCCGGGTGAACACCGGGGAGCTGTTTTTT | CASSFGTRVNTGELFF
. | TRBD1 | TRBJ1-5 | TRBV5-4 | TGTGCCAGCAGCCAGGGACAGGGCCTAAATCAGCCCCAGCATTTT | CASSQGQGLNQPQHF
. | . | TRBJ1-5 | TRBV2 | TGTGCCAGCGGGGACCCGCCGGGGCAGCCCCAGCATTTT | CASGDPPGQPQHF
. | TRBD2 | TRBJ2-7 | TRBV9 | TGTGCCAGCAGCGTAGTATACACGGTCCTAGCGGGAGGTTCCTACGAGCAGTACTTC | CASSVVYTVLAGGSYEQYF
. | . | TRBJ1-1 | TRBV19 | TGTGCCACCGAGAGTAGGGTTATGAACACTGAAGCTTTCTTT | CATESRVMNTEAFF
. | TRBD1 | TRBJ1-2 | TRBV19 | TGTGCCAGTAGTGGACCGGACAGGTATGGCTACACCTTC | CASSGPDRYGYTF
once | TRBD1 | TRBJ2-3 | TRBV7-8 | TGTGCCAGCAGCTGGGGACAGGGGGGCACAGATACGCAGTATTTT | CASSWGQGGTDTQYF
few | TRBD1 | TRBJ1-5 | TRBV27 | TGTGCCAGCAGTTTACAGGGGGCGAGTCAGCCCCAGCATTTT | CASSLQGASQPQHF
. | . | TRBJ1-2 | TRBV5-1 | TGCGCCAGCAGCCTTCGACCGCGATCTAACTATGGCTACACCTTC | CASSLRPRSNYGYTF
. | TRBD2 | TRBJ2-1 | TRBV30 | TGTGCCTGGCGAGGACTAGCTTTACTTGAGCAGTTCTTC | CAWRGLALLEQFF